The 16 T cell receptor beta chains below were found in one sample sequenced in a study of PD-L1 blockade in urothelial cancer. TCRdb keeps only in-frame clones here, not all; method: immunoSEQ multiplex PCR. The data contain more than 60,000 clones, 85% to 90% of them singletons. Time point noted: peripheral blood 6 weeks after treatment start. The input for sequencing was PBMCs, taken around atezolizumab (anti-PD-L1) treatment. These receptors were obtained from a man aged 60 to 75 with urothelial cancer.

This clone showed up just a few times. This chain uses TRBV9 with TRBJ1-2; 9 bases line up with TRBD1. Trimming took 4 bases from V and 7 from J; bases not matched to a gene: 20. This CDR3 region has 18 residues. CDR1 is SGDLS and CDR2 is YYNGEE in the germline V gene. The CDR3 here is CASSPRRTNRQGGSGYTF. In DNA, the CDR3 is TGTGCCAGCAGCCCCCGTCGTACTAACCGACAGGGGGGTAGTGGCTACACCTTC.

The DNA for the CDR3 is TGCGCCAGCAGCTTGGGGGGTGGGGGCCTGACAGATACGCAGTATTTT. Protein product: CASSLGGGGLTDTQYF. This chain uses TRBV5-1 with TRBJ2-3, with TRBD1 as a possible D gene (6 bases). Trimming removed 0 bases at V and 3 bases at J, with 14 bases between. The CDR3 spans 16 residues. Germline loops: CDR1 SGHRS, CDR2 YFSETQ.

This chain connects TRBV7-6 to TRBJ2-3; no clear D gene. V lost 2 bases to trimming and J lost 5 bases, with 5 bases between them. Per germline, CDR1 SGHVS and CDR2 FNYEAQ. The CDR3 is 12 amino acids. DNA for the CDR3: TGTGCCAGCAGCTTATGGAGAGATACGCAGTATTTT. Encoded protein: CASSLWRDTQYF.

The CDR3 DNA follows: TGTGCCAGCTCACCCACAGGGATTGCCAAAAACATTCAGTACTTC. Protein: CASSPTGIAKNIQYF. The chain has TRBV18 and TRBJ2-4; perhaps TRBD1 as D (6 bases). The V gene's germline CDR1 is KGHSH and CDR2 LQKENI. V lost 3 bases to trimming and J lost 1 base, with 10 bases between them. The CDR3 consists of 15 residues.

This clone was seen only a few times. The V call is TRBV6-5, the J call TRBJ1-2; 7 bases agree with TRBD1. The CDR3 has 13 amino acids. Germline CDR1 is MNHEY and CDR2 is SVGAGI. V was clipped by 6 bases and J by 8 bases; unmatched bases: 9. The CDR3 DNA reads TGTGCCAGCAGCCGGCTAGGGGGCAAAGGCTACACCTTC. This translates into CASSRLGGKGYTF.

V gene TRBV2 combines with J gene TRBJ1-1; a weak D match, TRBD1 (6 bases). This CDR3 comprises 13 residues. Germline V gives CDR1 SNHLY, CDR2 FYNNEI. The V gene lost 5 bases and the J gene lost 7 bases, with 14 bases spanning the gap. CDR3 region: CASSFDYRVEAFF. The CDR3 DNA follows: TGTGCCAGCAGTTTCGACTACAGGGTTGAAGCTTTCTTT.

This clone appeared a single time. The rearrangement uses TRBV21-1 and TRBJ2-7; TRBD2 is the table's D call, not checked against the DNA. TRBV21-1 is designated a pseudogene. The CDR3 covers 15 residues. CDR3 sequence: CASSKGIGSEYEQYF. The CDR3 DNA follows: TGTGCCAGCAGCAAAGGGATCGGGAGTGAATACGAGCAGTACTTC.

The genes are TRBV27 and TRBJ2-1; D not certain. The germline V gene has CDR1 MNHEY and CDR2 SMNVEV (reference sequence). Trimming removed 8 bases at V and 0 bases at J, with 11 bases between. CDR3 length: 14 residues. The CDR3 loop is CASSGWASYNEQFF. The CDR3 bases are TGTGCCAGCTCTGGTTGGGCCTCCTACAATGAGCAGTTCTTC.

The V gene is TRBV7-9, the J gene TRBJ2-5, with 14 bases fitting TRBD2. This CDR3 spans 15 amino acids. V lost 5 bases, J lost 5 bases, and 4 bases stayed unmatched. CDR1 and CDR2 (germline): SEHNR, FQNEAQ (reference sequence). The CDR3 here is CASSGTSGSGETQYF. The CDR3 DNA is TGTGCCAGCAGCGGGACTAGCGGGAGTGGCGAGACCCAGTACTTC. The whole variable domain, remainder taken from reference TRBV7-9 and TRBJ2-5, is DTGVSQNPRHKITKRGQNVTFRCDPISEHNRLYWYRQTLGQGPEFLTYFQNEAQLEKSRLLSDRFSAERPKGSFSTLEIQRTEQGDSAMYLCASSGTSGSGETQYFGPGTRLLVL.

V and J are TRBV11-3 and TRBJ2-3, with a possible D match to TRBD1 (6 bases). Germline-derived CDR1 and CDR2 are SGHNT and YENEEA. This CDR3 contains 16 residues. The ends were cut back, 2 bases at V and 4 bases at J, with 16 bases in the middle. The CDR3 DNA reads TGTGCCAGCAGCTTAATTGGGTGGCAGGGGTCAGATACGCAGTATTTT. Translating it yields CASSLIGWQGSDTQYF.

The V and J genes are TRBV6-5 and TRBJ2-1, with TRBD2 identical over 13 bases. The germline CDR1 and CDR2 sequences are MNHEY and SVGAGI. Trimming took 6 bases from V and 9 from J; bases not matched to a gene: 8. The CDR3 extends over 15 amino acids. This chain's CDR3 is CASRQALAGGGEQFF. As DNA, the CDR3 is TGTGCCAGCAGGCAGGCACTAGCGGGAGGGGGTGAGCAGTTCTTC.

CDR3 in amino acids: CASSPWGGGIYNEQFF. CDR3 nucleotides: TGTGCCAGCAGTCCCTGGGGGGGCGGGATCTACAATGAGCAGTTCTTC. This chain uses TRBV4-2 with TRBJ2-1, with a weak D call TRBD2 (7 bases). CDR1 is LGHNA and CDR2 is YNFKEQ in the germline V gene. This CDR3 contains 16 residues. Trimming left V 6 bases short and J 3 bases short, with 18 bases between.

CDR3 DNA: TGTGCCAGCAGCGTAGCTCTTGGGCGGGAGGCCTTTTCCTACGAGCAGTACTTC. Amino acids: CASSVALGREAFSYEQYF. The chain carries TRBV9 and TRBJ2-7; 8 bases align to TRBD2. Germline V gene sequence: CDR1 SGDLS, CDR2 YYNGEE. Trimming at V came to 0 bases and at J to 1 base, leaving 12 bases not matched to a gene. The CDR3 has 18 amino acids.

The genes are TRBV27 and TRBJ1-5; D is uncertain. Germline-derived CDR1 and CDR2 are MNHEY and SMNVEV (reference sequence). V lost 6 bases to trimming and J lost 11 bases, with 17 bases between them. CDR3 size: 13 residues. CDR3 DNA: TGTGCCAGCAGGCCTACAGTCTGGAGGACCCAGCATTTT. Residues: CASRPTVWRTQHF.

CDR3 bases: TGCGCCAGCAGCCTAGGACAGGGTGGAAACTCTGGAAACACCATATATTTT. Its protein product is CASSLGQGGNSGNTIYF. The chain recombines TRBV5-1 with TRBJ1-3; the match to TRBD1 covers 8 bases. The V gene end was trimmed by 4 bases and the J gene end by 0 bases; junction bases not matched to a gene: 9. Germline V gene data show CDR1 as SGHRS and CDR2 as YFSETQ. The CDR3 has 17 amino acids.

V usage is TRBV9 and J usage is TRBJ1-3, with D perhaps TRBD1 (6 bases). CDR3 length: 16 amino acids. Between the trimmed V and J ends, which lost 3 bases and 0 bases, there was a span of 13 bases. Germline CDR1 reads SGDLS; CDR2 reads YYNGEE. CDR3 amino acids: CASSAPRGISGNTIYF. The CDR3 DNA reads TGTGCCAGCAGCGCTCCCAGGGGAATCTCTGGAAACACCATATATTTT.